The clone carrying this T cell receptor beta chain was found a few times. Its antigen remains unidentified. cDNA synthesis was performed by 5'RACE with 10-nucleotide random UMIs. One entry per CDR3 protein, called by TCRdb with MiXCR from the 5' RACE reads. The sample yields 70,000 to 95,000 distinct CDR3 sequences, about 14% seen once. The germline V gene has CDR1 SGHRS and CDR2 YFSETQ. V dropped 0 bases and J dropped 10 bases, with 17 bases sitting between them. This CDR3 contains 16 residues. The data were obtained in a study of neurological immune-mediated disorders. Whole-study results and caveats: Private repertoires in all groups were suggested, as expanded clones shared no CDR3 amino acid sequences across subjects. Expansion of TCR clones was greatest in HTLV-1-associated myelopathy and smallest in multiple sclerosis, where it fell below that of healthy controls.

PBMCs stored at -80 C, numbering 2 million, were the origin of the unsorted libraries. This clonotype originated in a woman aged 45-59 years in good health. V is TRBV5-1 and J is TRBJ1-6, with D possibly being TRBD1 (5 bases). Input material: PBMCs. The CDR3 nucleotides are TGCGCCAGCAGCTTGGATCCGGGGGGAGACTGGTCACCCCTCCACTTT. Translated, it gives CASSLDPGGDWSPLHF.